This T cell receptor delta chain was retrieved from a study of γδ T cells in repeated Plasmodium falciparum infection. Germline lookup yields CDR1 TSWWSYY and CDR2 QGS. V trimming: 5 bases; J trimming: 2 bases; junction bases outside the gene matches: 20. CDR3 length: 19 amino acids. TCRdb re-called the multiplex PCR reads with CATT. Of over 90,000 delta-chain clones in the sample, less than 1% were seen once. Remarks on this clone: The TCRdb protein, from a much larger clone, departs from this DNA's translation at residue 7, likely by read error; the protein shown derives from the DNA.

Gammadelta T cells were flow-sorted from PBMC into Vgamma9/Vdelta2+ and Vdelta2-negative populations for bulk analysis. The specimen was gamma-delta T cells from blood. The V call is TRDV1, the J call TRDJ1; 7 bases map to TRDD3. Here the J gene was assigned by germline matching of the DNA, as TCRdb has none. This receptor was identified in a pool of human donors (malaria-infected and uninfected, not separated). The CDR3 DNA is TGTGCTCTTGGGAACTGTACCCTACAGATACCGGGGGATACCGATAAACTCATCTTT. This codes for CALGNCTLQIPGDTDKLIF.